This T cell receptor beta chain derives from a study of shared clonotypes between healthy human individuals. Study-wide background: Contributing individuals were two females and a few males aged 18 to 49.

For this clone: Its antigen is still unknown.

Trimming pared 0 bases from V and 8 bases from J, leaving 12 bases between. Per germline, CDR1 SGHRS and CDR2 YFSETQ. The CDR3 extends over 14 amino acids. Overall study results and limits: Between a handful of donors, naive CD4 clonotypes were shared at a level of about 5%. The study sampled only blood, and tissue repertoires likely differ.

Profiling relied on immunoSEQ multiplex PCR, and the TCRdb table lists in-frame clones only, not all of them. The data contain more than 1.2 million clones, just under 99% of them singletons. Sequencing was performed on naive CD4+ T cells sorted from blood. Subset given: CD45RA+ positively selected. The V and J genes are TRBV5-1 and TRBJ2-1, with D hard to call. The source is a man younger than 40 in good health. DNA of the CDR3: TGCGCCAGCAGCTTGGGTCAGCCGGGCGATGAGCAGTTCTTC. This gives the protein CASSLGQPGDEQFF. The full variable domain, its missing parts supplied by reference TRBV5-1 and TRBJ2-1, is KAGVTQTPRYLIKTRGQQVTLSCSPISGHRSVSWYQQTPGQGLQFLFEYFSETQRNKGNFPGRFSGRQFSNSRSEMNVSTLELGDSALYLCASSLGQPGDEQFFGPGTRLTVL.